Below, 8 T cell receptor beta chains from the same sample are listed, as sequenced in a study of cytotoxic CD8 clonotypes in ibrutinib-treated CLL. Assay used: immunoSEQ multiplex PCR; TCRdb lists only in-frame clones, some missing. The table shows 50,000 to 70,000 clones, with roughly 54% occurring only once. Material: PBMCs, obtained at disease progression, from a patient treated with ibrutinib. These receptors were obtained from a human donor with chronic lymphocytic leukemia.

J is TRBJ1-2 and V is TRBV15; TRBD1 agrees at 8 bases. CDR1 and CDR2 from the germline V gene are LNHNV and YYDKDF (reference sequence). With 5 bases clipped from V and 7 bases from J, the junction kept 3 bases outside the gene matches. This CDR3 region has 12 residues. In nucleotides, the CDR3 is TGTGCCACCAGCGGGACAGGTGGTGGCTACACCTTC. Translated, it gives CATSGTGGGYTF.

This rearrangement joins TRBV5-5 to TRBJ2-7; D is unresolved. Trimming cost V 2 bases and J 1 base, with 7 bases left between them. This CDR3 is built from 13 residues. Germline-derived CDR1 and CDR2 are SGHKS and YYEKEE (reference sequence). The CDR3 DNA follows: TGTGCCAGCAGCTTAGGGCAGTCCTACGAGCAGTACTTC. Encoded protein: CASSLGQSYEQYF.

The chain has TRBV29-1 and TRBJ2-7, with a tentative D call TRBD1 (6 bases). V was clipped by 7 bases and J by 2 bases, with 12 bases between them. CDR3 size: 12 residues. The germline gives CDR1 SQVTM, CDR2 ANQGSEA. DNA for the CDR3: TGCAGCGCCGGACAGCCACCCTACGAGCAGTACTTC. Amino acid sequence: CSAGQPPYEQYF.

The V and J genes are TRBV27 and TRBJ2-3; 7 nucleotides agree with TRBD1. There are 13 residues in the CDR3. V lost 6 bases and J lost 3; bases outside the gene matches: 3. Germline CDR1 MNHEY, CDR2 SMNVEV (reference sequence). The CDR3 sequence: CASRQGVTDTQYF. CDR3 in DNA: TGTGCCAGCAGGCAGGGGGTGACAGATACGCAGTATTTT.

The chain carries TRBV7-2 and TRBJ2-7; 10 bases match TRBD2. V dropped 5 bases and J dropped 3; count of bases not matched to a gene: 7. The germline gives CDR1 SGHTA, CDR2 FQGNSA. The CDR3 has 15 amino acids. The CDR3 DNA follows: TGTGCCAGCAGCACCCTAGCGGGGGAAAACTACGAGCAGTACTTC. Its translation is CASSTLAGENYEQYF.

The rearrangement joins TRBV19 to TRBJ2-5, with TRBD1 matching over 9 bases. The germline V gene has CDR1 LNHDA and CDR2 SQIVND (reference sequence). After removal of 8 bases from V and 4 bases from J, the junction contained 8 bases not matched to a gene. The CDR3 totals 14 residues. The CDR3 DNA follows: TGTGCCAGTGCACCACAGGGGGCGGTAGAGACCCAGTACTTC. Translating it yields CASAPQGAVETQYF.

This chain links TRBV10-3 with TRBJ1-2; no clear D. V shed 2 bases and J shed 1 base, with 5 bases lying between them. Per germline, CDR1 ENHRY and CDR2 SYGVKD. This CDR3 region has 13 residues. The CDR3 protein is CAISETDNYGYTF. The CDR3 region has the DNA TGTGCCATCAGTGAGACTGATAACTATGGCTACACCTTC.

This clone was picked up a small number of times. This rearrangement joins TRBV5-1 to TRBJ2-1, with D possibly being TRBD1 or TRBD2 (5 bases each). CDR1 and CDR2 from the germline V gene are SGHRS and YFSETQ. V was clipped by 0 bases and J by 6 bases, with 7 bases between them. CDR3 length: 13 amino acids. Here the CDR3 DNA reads TGCGCCAGCAGCTTGGCGGGGACCAATGAGCAGTTCTTC. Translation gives CASSLAGTNEQFF.